Listed below are T cell receptor beta chains from one sample, sequenced in a study of T-cell memory formation after mild COVID-19. TCRdb redid the calling of the 5' RACE reads with MiXCR, one entry per CDR3 protein. Among hundreds of thousands of distinct CDR3 sequences listed, roughly 18% were seen once. The sample comprised PBMCs or a T cell subset sorted from them (not recorded which). The receptors here all came from an adult woman who had mild COVID-19 (a few samples of this study predate the infection). Cell type and time point are not known. Each CDR3 is given with its conserved first and last residue. Size is stated for part of the rows, as once, few or many counts, or as a class when the clone is expanded.

V gene	CDR3 length	J gene	clone size	CDR3 protein
TRBV12-3/TRBV12-4	14	TRBJ2-2	-	CASSQGLADGELFF
TRBV7-9	16	TRBJ2-1	-	CASSLVGTSAYNEQFF
TRBV7-9	14	TRBJ2-7	-	CASSPWGGGYEQYF
TRBV9	16	TRBJ2-5	few	CASSVAASGNQETQYF
TRBV20-1	14	TRBJ2-1	-	CSARRPTFYNEQFF
TRBV6-2/TRBV6-3	15	TRBJ2-1	-	CATLRDLSTINEQFF
TRBV5-1	16	TRBJ2-5	-	CASSLEGRGRGETQYF
TRBV2	13	TRBJ1-6	few	CASSEEGASPLHF
TRBV25-1	14	TRBJ2-7	few	CASSETGNSYEQYF
TRBV29-1	14	TRBJ2-2	many	CSVGLAGDAGELFF
TRBV14	16	TRBJ2-6	few	CASSQLLDSGANVLTF
TRBV10-3	18	TRBJ2-6	few	CAISDLGGSNTGANVLTF
TRBV20-1	14	TRBJ2-7	few	CSARPDRGRNEQYF
TRBV6-1	18	TRBJ1-5	-	CASSFSHGQVNSNQPQHF
TRBV20-1	15	TRBJ2-7	-	CSAVGLAGGTYEQYF
TRBV20-1	16	TRBJ2-3	-	CSAPNDGASSTDTQYF
TRBV6-6	10	TRBJ1-5	-	CASRGREEHF
TRBV5-1	16	TRBJ2-1	few	CASSFSGGGAYNEQFF
TRBV6-5	14	TRBJ2-7	-	CARSYALAGYEQYF
TRBV7-9	16	TRBJ2-1	many	CASSPLAGSSYNEQFF
TRBV6-5	14	TRBJ1-2	many	CASSYTGTAGGYTF
TRBV6-2/TRBV6-3	13	TRBJ1-1	-	CASSLAGAVAAFF
TRBV2	14	TRBJ1-1	-	CASSATGRDTEAFF
TRBV20-1	16	TRBJ2-7	-	CSARAWGEFTRYEQYF
TRBV7-3	15	TRBJ2-3	few	CASSQDRASTDTQYF
TRBV12-3/TRBV12-4	14	TRBJ2-3	-	CASRQTASTDTQYF
TRBV5-4	13	TRBJ2-7	few	CASSYGSTYEQYF
TRBV11-2	14	TRBJ2-1	few	CASSDRQGRKEQFF
TRBV25-1	19	TRBJ2-3	-	CASSEGFVPWREGPDTQYF
TRBV12-3/TRBV12-4	13	TRBJ2-1	few	CASTQFRVGEQFF
TRBV7-9	14	TRBJ2-5	few	CASSLSMAGETQYF
TRBV9	14	TRBJ2-5	few	CASSVEGSQETQYF
TRBV4-2	14	TRBJ2-3	few	CASSQDPQGNTQYF
TRBV29-1	14	TRBJ1-4	-	CSGGTGTGGEKLFF
TRBV5-6	14	TRBJ2-1	few	CASSLGSEYNEQFF
TRBV27	15	TRBJ2-4	-	CASSLGQGTKNIQYF
TRBV7-6	13	TRBJ2-5	-	CASSPEDVSTQYF
TRBV6-6	12	TRBJ2-5	-	CASNLSGVTQYF
TRBV20-1	11	TRBJ2-5	-	CSARSLETQYF
TRBV20-1	13	TRBJ1-1	-	CSARPPAGTEAFF
TRBV7-8	14	TRBJ1-1	-	CASSFSPLGAEAFF
TRBV5-1	14	TRBJ2-5	few	CASSLEGRQETQYF
TRBV9	15	TRBJ1-1	few	CASSVNPGPYTEAFF
TRBV20-1	12	TRBJ2-3	few	CRAESSTDTQYF
TRBV7-9	15	TRBJ2-7	few	CASSSSPGQGFEQYF
TRBV18	13	TRBJ1-1	few	CASCFQGGTEAFF
TRBV28	15	TRBJ1-5	-	CASRRPGQGNQPQHF
TRBV29-1	15	TRBJ2-7	few	CSVWGTEPSSYEQYF
TRBV7-2	16	TRBJ2-2	-	CASSSGGRGGPGELFF
TRBV6-5	15	TRBJ2-2	-	CASSFDRGQERELFF
TRBV7-6	14	TRBJ2-7	-	CASSSRDGSYEQYF
TRBV6-1	16	TRBJ1-5	few	CASSAKEVYGNQPQHF
TRBV19	14	TRBJ1-1	many	CASSIGVGNTEAFF
TRBV30	12	TRBJ2-3	-	CAWRGGWDTQYF